This T cell receptor (beta chain) was sequenced during a study of CD4 T cells in relation to SARS-CoV-2 and coronaviruses. The table came from immunoSEQ multiplex PCR; TCRdb's copy has only in-frame clones and leaves some out. The sample holds about 68,000 clones, just over 90% seen once. The V end lost 5 bases, the J end lost 8 bases, and 21 bases lay between the germline ends. The V gene's germline CDR1 is LNHDA and CDR2 SQIVND (reference sequence). This CDR3 contains 15 residues. The unexposed donors gave CD4+ T cells in about 2011-2018, prior to COVID-19. The chain combines TRBV19 with TRBJ1-2; the D gene is possibly TRBD1 (6 bases). This TCR was recovered from a human donor in good health. The sample was naive CD4+ T cells from PBMCs. Subset noted: naive CD4+ T cells isolated by negative enrichment. The CDR3 region has the DNA TGTGCCAGTAGTCGTCAACTTACAGGGTTGTGGGGCTACACCTTC. This codes for CASSRQLTGLWGYTF.